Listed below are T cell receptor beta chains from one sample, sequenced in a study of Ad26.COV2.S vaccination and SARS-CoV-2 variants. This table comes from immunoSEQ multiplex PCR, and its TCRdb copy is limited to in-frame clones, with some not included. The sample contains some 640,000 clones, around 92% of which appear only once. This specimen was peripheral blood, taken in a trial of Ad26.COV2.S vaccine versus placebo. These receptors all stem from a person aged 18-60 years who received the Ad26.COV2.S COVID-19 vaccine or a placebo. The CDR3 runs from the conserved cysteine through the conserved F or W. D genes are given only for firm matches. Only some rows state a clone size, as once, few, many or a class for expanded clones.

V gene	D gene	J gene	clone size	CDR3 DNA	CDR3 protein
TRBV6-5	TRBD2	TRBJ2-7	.	TGTGCCAGTAGGGGACTAGCGGGCGCCTACGAGCAGTACTTC	CASRGLAGAYEQYF
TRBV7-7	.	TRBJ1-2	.	TGTGCTAGCAGCCCTAGGGGCAAACTCGACGGAGGCTATTATGGCTACACCTTC	CASSPRGKLDGGYYGYTF
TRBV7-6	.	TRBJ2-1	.	TGTGCCAGCAGACCTGCGGCCGTCCTCTCCTACAATGAGCAGTTCTTC	CASRPAAVLSYNEQFF
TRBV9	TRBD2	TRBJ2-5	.	TGTGCCAGCAGCCCCTTTTATGGCGGGAGGTCCCAAGAGACCCAGTACTTC	CASSPFYGGRSQETQYF
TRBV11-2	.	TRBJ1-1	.	TGTGCCAGCAGCTTAGAGGGGATGGCTGAAGCTTTCTTT	CASSLEGMAEAFF
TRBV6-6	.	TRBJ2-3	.	TGTGCCAGCAGTTACTATAATCCTTTCACCGATACGCAGTATTTT	CASSYYNPFTDTQYF
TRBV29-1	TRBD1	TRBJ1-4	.	TGCAGCGTTGAAGCGGACAGGGGCGGTGAAAAACTGTTTTTT	CSVEADRGGEKLFF
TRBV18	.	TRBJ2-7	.	TGTGCCAGCCGCCGGGAACAGGGATCGGACGAGCAGTACTTC	CASRREQGSDEQYF
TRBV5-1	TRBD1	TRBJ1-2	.	TGCGCCAGCAGCTTGGGGACCGGGACAGGGCCTATTGGCTACACCTTC	CASSLGTGTGPIGYTF
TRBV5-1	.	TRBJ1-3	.	TGCGCCAGCAGCTTGCCTAATAATGGAAACACCATATATTTT	CASSLPNNGNTIYF
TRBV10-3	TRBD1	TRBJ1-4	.	TGTGCCATCAGTGGATCGACAGGGAATCGGGCAACTAATGAAAAACTGTTTTTT	CAISGSTGNRATNEKLFF
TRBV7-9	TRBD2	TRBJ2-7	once	TGTGCCAGCAGTTCCCTAGCGGGAGGCTCTTACGAGCAGTACTTC	CASSSLAGGSYEQYF
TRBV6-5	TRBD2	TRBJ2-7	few	TGTGCCAGCAGTTACGGAGCGGGAGGCTACGAGCAGTACTTC	CASSYGAGGYEQYF
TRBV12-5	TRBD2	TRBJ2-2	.	TGTGCTAGTGGTTTGGCGGCGGGAGGTTGGAACACCGGGGAGCTGTTTTTT	CASGLAAGGWNTGELFF
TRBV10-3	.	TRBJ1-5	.	TGTGCCATCAGTGGAGGTAGCAATCAGCCCCAGCATTTT	CAISGGSNQPQHF
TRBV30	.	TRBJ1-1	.	TGTGCCTTCGGGGGTTTTTATGAAGCTTTCTTT	CAFGGFYEAFF
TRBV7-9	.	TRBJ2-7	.	TGTGCCAGCAGCTTTGCAGGGGCCTTCTACGAGCAGTACTTC	CASSFAGAFYEQYF
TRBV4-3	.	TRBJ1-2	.	TGCGCCAGCAGCCAAGAGACGGGTGGCTATGGCTACACCTTC	CASSQETGGYGYTF
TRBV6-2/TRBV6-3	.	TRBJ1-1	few	TGTGCCAGCAGTTACCCGACTGTGAACACTGAAGCTTTCTTT	CASSYPTVNTEAFF
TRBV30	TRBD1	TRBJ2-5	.	TGTGCCTGGAGGGCCGGGACAGGGACAGAGACCCAGTACTTC	CAWRAGTGTETQYF
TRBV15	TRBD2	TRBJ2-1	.	TGTGCCACCAGCAGTGGACTAGCGGGAGGGAGCTCCTACAATGAGCAGTTCTTC	CATSSGLAGGSSYNEQFF
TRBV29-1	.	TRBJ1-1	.	TGCAGCGTTTGGGAGGGAGGACAGAAGACTGAAGCTTTCTTT	CSVWEGGQKTEAFF
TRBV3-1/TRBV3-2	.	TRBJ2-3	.	TGTGCCAGCAGCCCGGGGTGGGGCACAGATACGCAGTATTTT	CASSPGWGTDTQYF
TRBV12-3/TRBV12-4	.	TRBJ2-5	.	TGTGCCAGCAGCGCACGGGAGTCTGAGACCCAGTACTTC	CASSARESETQYF
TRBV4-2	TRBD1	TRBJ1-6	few	TGTGCCAGCAGCCCCCGGACAGGGTTGGATTCACCCCTCCACTTT	CASSPRTGLDSPLHF
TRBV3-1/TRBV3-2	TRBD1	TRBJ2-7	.	TGTGCCAGCAGCCACCGACAGGGCTACGAGCAGTACTTC	CASSHRQGYEQYF
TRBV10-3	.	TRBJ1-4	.	TGTGCCATCAGTGAGTCTGGGTGGGCTAATGAAAAACTGTTTTTT	CAISESGWANEKLFF
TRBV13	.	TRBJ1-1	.	TGTGCCAGCAGCCCGGCCGGGAACACTGAAGCTTTCTTT	CASSPAGNTEAFF
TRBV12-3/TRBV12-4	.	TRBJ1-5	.	TGTGCCAGCACCAGACAGGGCAATCAGCCCCAGCATTTT	CASTRQGNQPQHF
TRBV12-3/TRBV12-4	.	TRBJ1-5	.	TGTGCCAGCAGTTTAGGACAGGTTCAGCCCCAGCATTTT	CASSLGQVQPQHF
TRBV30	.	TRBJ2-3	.	TGTGCCTGGAGTGAACCAGGGGCGGCAGATACGCAGTATTTT	CAWSEPGAADTQYF
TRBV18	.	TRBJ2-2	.	TGTGCCAGCTCAGCTACTCAGGTTACCGGGGAGCTGTTTTTT	CASSATQVTGELFF
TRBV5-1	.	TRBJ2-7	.	TGCGCCAGTAAACAACGGGACGGACTTTACGAGCAGTACTTC	CASKQRDGLYEQYF
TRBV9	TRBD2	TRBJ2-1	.	TGTGCCAGCAGCGTCGGGACTAACAACAATGAGCAGTTCTTC	CASSVGTNNNEQFF
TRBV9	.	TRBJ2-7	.	TGTGCCAGCAGCGTAGGGGACGGCTACGAGCAGTACTTC	CASSVGDGYEQYF
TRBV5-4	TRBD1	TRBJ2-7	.	TGTGCCAGCAGCTTGGAGGGGGCAGACTACGAGCAGTACTTC	CASSLEGADYEQYF
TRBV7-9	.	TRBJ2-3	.	TGTGCCAGCAGCTTAACGCGGTCCAACACAGATACGCAGTATTTT	CASSLTRSNTDTQYF
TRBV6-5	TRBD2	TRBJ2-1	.	TGTGCCAGCCGTAGCGGGGGGCTTAATGAGCAGTTCTTC	CASRSGGLNEQFF
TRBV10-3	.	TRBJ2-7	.	TGTGCCATCAGTGAGTATCCCGGGAACTACGAGCAGTACTTC	CAISEYPGNYEQYF
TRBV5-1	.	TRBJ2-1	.	TGCGCCAGCAGCTCACTAGCCCCGTCGAACAATGAGCAGTTCTTC	CASSSLAPSNNEQFF
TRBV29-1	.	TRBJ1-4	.	TGCAGCGTACAGTTTAATGAAAAACTGTTTTTT	CSVQFNEKLFF
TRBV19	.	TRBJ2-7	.	TGTGCCAGTAGTATCGCTAGCAGGGGGGCCTACGAGCAGTACTTC	CASSIASRGAYEQYF
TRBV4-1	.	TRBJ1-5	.	TGCGCCAGCAGCCAAGAATGGGGGGAACATAGGCCCCAGCATTTT	CASSQEWGEHRPQHF
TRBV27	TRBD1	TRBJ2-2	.	TGTGCCAGCAGTCCTAGGACAGGGCGGACCGGGGAGCTGTTTTTT	CASSPRTGRTGELFF
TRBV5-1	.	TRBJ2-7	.	TGCGCCAGTTCCCGGGGGGCTTCCTACGAGCAGTACTTC	CASSRGASYEQYF
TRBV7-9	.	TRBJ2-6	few	TGTGCCAGCAGCTTCTCATCTGGGGCCAACGTCCTGACTTTC	CASSFSSGANVLTF
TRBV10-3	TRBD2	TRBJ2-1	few	TGTGCCATCAGTCTTTCTAGCGGGAGAAGTTACAATGAGCAGTTCTTC	CAISLSSGRSYNEQFF